Listed here are 18 T cell receptor beta chains from one sample, sequenced in a study of molecular identifiers for immune sequencing clone quantification. Each CDR3 protein gets one entry after TCRdb re-called the PCR reads with MiXCR. The table lists under 350,000 distinct CDR3 sequences, 24% of them singletons. Sequencing input: naive CD8+ T cells from blood, with Jurkat cell RNA spiked in. As for subset: FACS-sorted CD8+CD4-CCR7+CD45RA+ naive T cells. The source of these receptors is a human donor in good health. Some libraries in this study had Jurkat cell RNA spiked in.

Many counts were recorded for this clonotype. V and J are TRBV27 and TRBJ2-5; the D gene is possibly TRBD1 (5 bases). Germline CDR1 MNHEY, CDR2 SMNVEV (reference sequence). This CDR3 contains 16 residues. Trimming cost V 5 bases and J 0 bases, with 16 bases left between them. This CDR3 is CASSPLGPYNQETQYF. The CDR3 DNA sequence: TGTGCCAGCAGTCCCCTGGGGCCGTACAACCAAGAGACCCAGTACTTC.

The chain is built from TRBV6-5 and TRBJ1-1; the D is unclear. The CDR3 contains 12 residues. Germline CDR1 and CDR2: MNHEY and SVGAGI. Trimming removed 7 bases at V and 9 bases at J, with 15 bases between. CDR3 protein: CASTPEGSKAFF. The CDR3 coding sequence is TGTGCCAGCACCCCTGAGGGTTCTAAAGCTTTCTTT.

As to this clonotype: This may stem from a read error, because a much larger clone lies one nucleotide away. The V gene is TRBV30, the J gene TRBJ1-1; D unclear. The CDR3 has 15 amino acids. The germline CDR1 and CDR2 sequences are GTSNPN and SVGIG (reference sequence). The V gene lost 0 bases and the J gene lost 0 bases, with 11 bases spanning the gap. The CDR3 nucleotides read TGTGCCTGGAGTGTACTGGTGTACATGAACACTGAAGCTTTCTTT. It translates to CAWSVLVYMNTEAFF.

A few counts support this clonotype. The chain recombines TRBV11-2 with TRBJ1-4; D remains unclear. The V gene lost 3 bases and the J gene lost 8 bases, with 10 bases spanning the gap. This CDR3 region has 13 residues. Germline V CDR1 and CDR2: SGHAT, FQNNGV. For the CDR3, the DNA is TGTGCCAGCAGCTTTCCTAGCATGGAAAAACTGTTTTTT. Its translation is CASSFPSMEKLFF.

This clonotype turned up a few times. The J gene is TRBJ2-7, the V gene TRBV6-2 or TRBV6-3; D gene unclear. Germline lookup yields CDR1 MNHEY and CDR2 SVGEGT. V lost 2 bases and J lost 5, with 7 bases in between. There are 12 residues in the CDR3. DNA for the CDR3: TGTGCCAGCAGTTACGAGTCCCACGAGCAGTACTTC. Protein sequence: CASSYESHEQYF.

About this clonotype itself: Being one base from a much bigger clone, this may be a read error. V usage is TRBV18 and J usage is TRBJ2-5; TRBD1 agrees at 9 bases. The CDR3 extends over 16 amino acids. CDR1 and CDR2 from the germline V gene are KGHSH and LQKENI. This CDR3 is CASLPKKTGGLETQYF. For the CDR3, the DNA is TGTGCCAGCTTACCAAAGAAGACAGGGGGATTAGAGACCCAGTACTTC.

The table lists this clonotype with a few counts. The J gene is TRBJ2-5, the V gene TRBV5-1; D ambiguous. The CDR3 runs 15 residues. V was clipped by 0 bases and J by 4 bases, with 13 bases between them. Germline V gene lookup returns CDR1 SGHRS and CDR2 YFSETQ. The CDR3 region has the DNA TGCGCCAGCAGCTTGGCCGTACATCGGGCAGAGACCCAGTACTTC. Its translation is CASSLAVHRAETQYF. The whole variable domain, remainder taken from reference TRBV5-1 and TRBJ2-5, is KAGVTQTPRYLIKTRGQQVTLSCSPISGHRSVSWYQQTPGQGLQFLFEYFSETQRNKGNFPGRFSGRQFSNSRSEMNVSTLELGDSALYLCASSLAVHRAETQYFGPGTRLLVL.

Remarks on this clonotype: A much larger clone sits a single nucleotide away, making a read error possible. V usage is TRBV7-9 and J usage is TRBJ1-1; D remains unclear. This CDR3 spans 13 amino acids. Looked up from germline, CDR1 is SEHNR and CDR2 is FQNEAQ (reference sequence). CDR3 nucleotides: TGTGCCAGCAGCGGGGATTGGGCCACTGAAGCTCTCTTT. Its translation: CASSGDWATEALF.

The table lists this clonotype with many counts. The chain couples TRBV5-6 to TRBJ2-7; no clear D. Trimming cost V 0 bases and J 1 base, with 14 bases left between them. Germline V CDR1 and CDR2: SGHDT, YYEEEE. The CDR3 runs to 16 residues. Written as DNA, the CDR3 is TGTGCCAGCAGCTTGGAGCGAGCCAGGAGTTCCTACGAGCAGTACTTC. This codes for CASSLERARSSYEQYF.

In regard to this clonotype: Since a much larger clone is just one base distant, this may be a read error. The chain joins TRBV27 to TRBJ2-7; D is perhaps TRBD1 or TRBD2 (5 bases each). Germline CDR1 MNHEY, CDR2 SMNVEV (reference sequence). Deletions cut 6 bases from V and 9 bases from J, with 15 bases between. This CDR3 contains 12 residues. The CDR3 spells CASSPGAHVQYF. CDR3 sequence (DNA): TGTGCCAGCAGCCCCGGGGCCCACGTGCAGTACTTC.

This clonotype was recorded a few times. The rearrangement links TRBV6-2 or TRBV6-3 to TRBJ1-5; 8 nucleotides align to TRBD1. The CDR3 is made up of 16 amino acids. The trim removed 6 bases at V and 5 bases at J, leaving 12 bases unmatched. From germline, CDR1 is MNHEY and CDR2 SVGEGT. The DNA for the CDR3 is TGTGCCAGCAGCCCGACGGACAGGGAGGGGGATCAGCCCCAGCATTTT. Its protein is CASSPTDREGDQPQHF.

To note about this clonotype: A much larger clone sits a single nucleotide away, making a read error possible. The chain combines TRBV29-1 with TRBJ1-1; no reliable D call. This CDR3 region has 15 residues. The V end lost 3 bases, the J end lost 1 base, and 15 bases lay between the germline ends. Germline V lookup: CDR1 SQVTM, CDR2 ANQGSEA. CDR3 sequence (DNA): TGCAGCGTTGAGTTTCTCCGAGGCTCGAACACTGAAGCTTTCTTT. Translation gives CSVEFLRGSNTEAFF.

This clonotype has ten or more counts. This chain links TRBV20-1 with TRBJ2-1; 8 nucleotides line up with TRBD1. The CDR3 length is 12 residues. V was pared by 6 bases and J by 6 bases, with 4 bases of the junction left unmatched. Germline-derived CDR1 and CDR2 are DFQATT and SNEGSKA (reference sequence). DNA for the CDR3: TGCAGTGCCTGGGACAGGTTCAATGAGCAGTTCTTC. Amino acid sequence: CSAWDRFNEQFF.

This clonotype was picked up a small number of times. The rearrangement joins TRBV7-9 to TRBJ2-7, with TRBD1 identical over 9 bases. Germline trimming cut 4 bases from V and 6 bases from J; bases unmatched to any gene: 4. The CDR3 is 13 residues long. The germline gives CDR1 SEHNR, CDR2 FQNEAQ (reference sequence). For the CDR3, the DNA is TGTGCCAGCAGCTCTCCGGACAGGGGCGAGCAGTACTTC. It codes for CASSSPDRGEQYF.

This clonotype was recorded many times. The chain combines TRBV2 with TRBJ2-5; D is perhaps TRBD2 (5 bases). The germline CDR1 and CDR2 sequences are SNHLY and FYNNEI. The CDR3 loop spans 17 amino acids. Trimming took 6 bases from V and 4 from J, leaving 24 bases between them. CDR3 region: CASRATTPLVGRETQYF. The CDR3 coding sequence is TGTGCCAGCAGGGCCACCACTCCCCTCGTGGGGAGAGAGACCCAGTACTTC.

J is TRBJ2-7 and V is TRBV6-6, with D unresolved. Trimming removed 0 bases at V and 4 bases at J, with 13 bases between. Germline V gene sequence: CDR1 MNHNY, CDR2 SVGAGI (reference sequence). The CDR3 totals 15 residues. Written as DNA, the CDR3 is TGTGCCAGCAGTTACTCGGACGGTCAGTCTTACGAGCAGTACTTC. Its protein is CASSYSDGQSYEQYF.

This clonotype was counted at least ten times. The chain links TRBV21-1 to TRBJ2-7; the table's TRBD2 call for D was not verified on the DNA. TRBV21-1 is tagged as a pseudogene. CDR3 length equals 19 residues. The CDR3 coding sequence is TGTGCCAGCAGCAATATGTACCCCCAACCGGGACTAGCATCCAAGGAGCAGTACTTC. Its translation: CASSNMYPQPGLASKEQYF.

This clonotype has more than one count but fewer than ten. This chain links TRBV12-3 or TRBV12-4 with TRBJ1-3; no firm D call. The CDR3 extends over 16 amino acids. The V gene lost 1 base and the J gene lost 0 bases, with 10 bases spanning the gap. CDR3 sequence reads: CASSLGASSSGNTIYF. The CDR3 bases are TGTGCCAGCAGTTTAGGGGCCAGCAGCTCTGGAAACACCATATATTTT.